This TCR beta chain was profiled in a study of cytomegalovirus exposure and HLA in healthy donors. V trimming: 3 bases; J trimming: 3 bases; junction bases outside the gene matches: 5. In germline, CDR1 is SGDLS, CDR2 YYNGEE. This CDR3 contains 15 residues. Use of 60 Vbeta and 13 Jbeta primers characterized the PCR. Profiling relied on immunoSEQ multiplex PCR, and the TCRdb table lists in-frame clones only, not all of them. The profile shows fewer than 85,000 clones, 75% to 80% of them singletons. This TCR derives from a man between 40 and 49 years old in good health and CMV-seronegative. The V gene is TRBV9, the J gene TRBJ2-3; 9 bases align to TRBD2. Material for sequencing was PBMCs. CDR3 region: CASSDPGLATDTQYF. Written as DNA, the CDR3 is TGTGCCAGCAGCGACCCGGGACTAGCAACAGATACGCAGTATTTT.